A single sample is the source of the 14 T cell receptor beta chains below, sequenced in a study of blood T cell repertoires in COVID-19. Sequencing was performed with immunoSEQ multiplex PCR; in TCRdb, only in-frame clones are kept and a portion is missing. Here the sample spans fewer than 90,000 clones, approximately 89% being singletons. The specimen sequenced was peripheral blood. Receptors originate from a man between 50 and 59 years old with active or convalescent COVID-19.

The V and J genes are TRBV28 and TRBJ2-1, with D tentatively TRBD1 (5 bases). This CDR3 comprises 17 residues. CDR1 is MDHEN and CDR2 is SYDVKM in the germline V gene. The V and J ends lost 3 bases and 8 bases respectively, with 23 bases between them. This CDR3 reads CASSLTSGLEVVDEQFF. The CDR3 nucleotides are TGTGCCAGCAGTTTGACGTCAGGGTTAGAAGTCGTAGATGAGCAGTTCTTC. Full variable domain (rest looked up from reference TRBV28 and TRBJ2-1): DVKVTQSSRYLVKRTGEKVFLECVQDMDHENMFWYRQDPGLGLRLIYFSYDVKMKEKGDIPEGYSVSREKKERFSLILESASTNQTSMYLCASSLTSGLEVVDEQFFGPGTRLTVL.

This clone was counted only a few times. The V gene is TRBV29-1, the J gene TRBJ2-7; D gene ambiguous. With 6 bases removed from V and 5 bases from J, the gap between germline ends came to 11 bases. The CDR3 is made up of 11 amino acids. Germline CDR1 is SQVTM and CDR2 is ANQGSEA. The CDR3 sequence: CSVSSVDEQYF. CDR3 nucleotides: TGCAGCGTAAGTTCAGTGGACGAGCAGTACTTC.

The chain combines TRBV3-1 (or the pseudogene TRBV3-2) with TRBJ2-7, with D possibly being TRBD1 (5 bases). V was clipped by 4 bases and J by 4 bases, with 11 bases between them. Germline-derived CDR1 and CDR2 are LGHDT and YNNKEL (reference sequence). The CDR3 sequence is 13 residues long. In DNA form, the CDR3 reads TGTGCCAGCAGCCGGCAAAGACAGTACGAGCAGTACTTC. Its protein is CASSRQRQYEQYF.

V and J are TRBV19 and TRBJ2-5; 7 bases are a match to TRBD1. This CDR3 is built from 14 residues. Germline V gene sequence: CDR1 LNHDA, CDR2 SQIVND (reference sequence). J was trimmed by 5 bases and V by 6 bases; bases with no gene match: 9. The CDR3 protein is CASRSRQGGETQYF. CDR3 in DNA: TGTGCCAGTAGGAGCAGACAGGGCGGGGAGACCCAGTACTTC.

V is TRBV19 and J is TRBJ2-5, with unresolved D. Germline V gene data show CDR1 as LNHDA and CDR2 as SQIVND (reference sequence). This CDR3 has 12 amino acids. The V end lost 7 bases, the J end lost 5 bases, and 11 bases lay between the germline ends. CDR3 nucleotides: TGTGCCAGTACAAGTGCTCAGGAGACCCAGTACTTC. Translated: CASTSAQETQYF.

This rearrangement joins TRBV9 to TRBJ2-3, with 10 positions matching TRBD1. Germline-derived CDR1 and CDR2 are SGDLS and YYNGEE. The CDR3 runs 16 residues. The J segment lost 1 base and the V segment lost 4 bases, leaving 6 bases of the junction unmatched. The CDR3 nucleotides read TGTGCCAGCAGCACCCGGACAGGGGGTGGCACAGATACGCAGTATTTT. Its protein product is CASSTRTGGGTDTQYF.

The chain has TRBV5-1 and TRBJ2-7, with TRBD2 identical over 13 bases. The CDR3 has 17 amino acids. After removal of 2 bases from V and 1 base from J, the junction contained 6 bases not matched to a gene. In germline, CDR1 is SGHRS, CDR2 YFSETQ. The CDR3 DNA follows: TGCGCCAGCAGCTTCGGACTAGCGGGGGCCCTATCCTACGAGCAGTACTTC. It encodes CASSFGLAGALSYEQYF.

Only one count was recorded for this clone. This chain links TRBV5-1 with TRBJ1-6, with D unresolved. Trimming cost V 4 bases and J 0 bases, with 5 bases left between them. The CDR3 has 14 residues. From germline, CDR1 is SGHRS and CDR2 YFSETQ. CDR3 coding DNA: TGCGCCAGCAGCGAGGTCTCCTATAATTCACCCCTCCACTTT. Translating it yields CASSEVSYNSPLHF.

The CDR3 DNA is TGTGCCAGCAGCTTAAGCAGGAATGAAAAACTGTTTTTT. This codes for CASSLSRNEKLFF. The chain combines TRBV7-2 with TRBJ1-4; no firm D call. Trimming cost V 2 bases and J 5 bases, with 6 bases left between them. Per the germline V gene, CDR1 is SGHTA and CDR2 is FQGNSA. CDR3 length: 13 residues.

This chain's CDR3 is CASMAGLYIGELFF. The CDR3 DNA reads TGTGCCAGTATGGCAGGGCTTTACATCGGGGAGCTGTTTTTT. This chain uses TRBV19 with TRBJ2-2; tentatively, D is TRBD1 (5 bases). The V end lost 7 bases, the J end lost 7 bases, and 16 bases lay between the germline ends. The CDR3 totals 14 residues. In germline, CDR1 is LNHDA, CDR2 SQIVND (reference sequence).

The rearrangement uses TRBV5-1 and TRBJ2-5; TRBD2 aligns across 12 bases. Trimming cost V 2 bases and J 1 base; bases outside gene matches: 9. CDR1 and CDR2 (germline): SGHRS, YFSETQ. This CDR3 has 18 residues. CDR3 nucleotides: TGCGCCAGCAGCTTTGGCGGGCTAGCGGGGGGGGCCCAAGAGACCCAGTACTTC. Translated, it gives CASSFGGLAGGAQETQYF.

V and J are TRBV28 and TRBJ2-5; 7 bases line up with TRBD1. Germline V lookup: CDR1 MDHEN, CDR2 SYDVKM. J was trimmed by 3 bases and V by 5 bases; bases with no gene match: 15. The CDR3 is 17 amino acids. The chain's CDR3 is CASSDQLAGTAKETQYF. The CDR3 DNA sequence: TGTGCCAGCAGTGATCAATTAGCCGGGACAGCAAAAGAGACCCAGTACTTC.

The chain uses TRBV21-1 and TRBJ2-3; no DNA check was done on the table's D call, TRBD1. TRBV21-1 represents a pseudogene. This CDR3 has 16 amino acids. In DNA, the CDR3 is TGTGCCAGCAGCAACCCCGGGACAGGGGCCACAGATACGCAGTATTTT. It specifies CASSNPGTGATDTQYF.

The rearrangement links TRBV11-3 to TRBJ1-6, with D unclear. Per the germline V gene, CDR1 is SGHNT and CDR2 is YENEEA. Trimming removed 2 bases at V and 7 bases at J, with 6 bases between. The CDR3 length is 13 residues. CDR3: CASSLNVNSPLHF. The CDR3 coding sequence is TGTGCCAGCAGCTTAAATGTAAATTCACCCCTCCACTTT.